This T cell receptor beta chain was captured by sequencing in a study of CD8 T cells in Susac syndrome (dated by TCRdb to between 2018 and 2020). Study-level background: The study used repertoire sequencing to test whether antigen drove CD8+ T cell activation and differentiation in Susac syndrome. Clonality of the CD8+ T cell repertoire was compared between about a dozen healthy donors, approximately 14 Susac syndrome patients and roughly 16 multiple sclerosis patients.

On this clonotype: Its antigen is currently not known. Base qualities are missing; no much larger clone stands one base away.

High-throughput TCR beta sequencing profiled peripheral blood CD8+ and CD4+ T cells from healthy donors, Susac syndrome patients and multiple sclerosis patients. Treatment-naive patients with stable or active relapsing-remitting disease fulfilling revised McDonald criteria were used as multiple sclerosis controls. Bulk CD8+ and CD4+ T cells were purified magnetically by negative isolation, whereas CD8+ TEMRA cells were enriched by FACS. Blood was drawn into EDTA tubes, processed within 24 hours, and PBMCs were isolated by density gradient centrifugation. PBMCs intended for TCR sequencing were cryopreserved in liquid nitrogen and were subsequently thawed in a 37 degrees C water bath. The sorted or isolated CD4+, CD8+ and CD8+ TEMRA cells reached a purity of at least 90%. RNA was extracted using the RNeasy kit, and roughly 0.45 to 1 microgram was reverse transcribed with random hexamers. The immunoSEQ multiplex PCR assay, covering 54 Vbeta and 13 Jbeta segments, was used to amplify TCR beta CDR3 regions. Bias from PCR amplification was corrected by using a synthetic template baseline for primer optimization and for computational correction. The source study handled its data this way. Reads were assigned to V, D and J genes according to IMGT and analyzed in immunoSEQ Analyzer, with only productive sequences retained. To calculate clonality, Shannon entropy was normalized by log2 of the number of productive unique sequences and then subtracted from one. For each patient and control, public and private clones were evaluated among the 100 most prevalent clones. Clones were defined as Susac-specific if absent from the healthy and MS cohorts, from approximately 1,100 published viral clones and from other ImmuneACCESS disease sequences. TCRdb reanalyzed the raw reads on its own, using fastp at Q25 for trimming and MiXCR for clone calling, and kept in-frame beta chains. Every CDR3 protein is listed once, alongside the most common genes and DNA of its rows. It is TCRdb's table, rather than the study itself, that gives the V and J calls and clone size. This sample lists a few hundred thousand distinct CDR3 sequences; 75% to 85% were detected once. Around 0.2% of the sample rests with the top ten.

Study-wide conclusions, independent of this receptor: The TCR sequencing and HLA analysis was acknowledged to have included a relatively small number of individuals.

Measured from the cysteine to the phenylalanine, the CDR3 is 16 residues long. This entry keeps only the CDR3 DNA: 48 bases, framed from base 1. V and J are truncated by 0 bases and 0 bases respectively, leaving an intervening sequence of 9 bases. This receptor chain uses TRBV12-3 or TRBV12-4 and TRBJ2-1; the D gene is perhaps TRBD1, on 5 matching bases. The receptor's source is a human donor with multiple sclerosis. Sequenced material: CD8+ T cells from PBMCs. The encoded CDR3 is CASSLAPTDSYNEQFF. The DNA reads TGTGCCAGCAGTTTAGCGCCGACAGACTCCTACAATGAGCAGTTCTTC.